The 17 T cell receptor beta chains reported below all come from one sample, sequenced in a study of CD8+ T cells in alopecia areata. Treatment specified: oral pan-JAK inhibitor, 5-10 mg twice daily. RNA was isolated and reverse transcribed to cDNA, the sequencing template. The data were produced by immunoSEQ multiplex PCR, yet TCRdb's version contains in-frame clones alone and is incomplete. Found here are under 300,000 clones, about 62% of them singletons; the top ten hold roughly 0.93%. The sample in question was CD4+ T cells sorted from blood, obtained around week 54, from a patient treated with tofacitinib. The receptors originated from a human donor with alopecia areata.

The chain has TRBV27 and TRBJ1-1, with no clear D. Germline lookup yields CDR1 MNHEY and CDR2 SMNVEV (reference sequence). This CDR3 has 13 amino acids. V gave up 5 bases and J gave up 2 bases, with 9 bases separating them. The CDR3 sequence is CASSNALNTEAFF. In DNA form, the CDR3 reads TGTGCCAGCAGTAACGCCCTAAACACTGAAGCTTTCTTT.

This clone was observed a few times. The rearrangement joins TRBV30 to TRBJ1-1; no clear D. Germline V CDR1 and CDR2: GTSNPN, SVGIG (reference sequence). The CDR3 consists of 13 residues. The V end lost 4 bases, the J end lost 3 bases, and 12 bases lay between the germline ends. In DNA form, the CDR3 reads TGTGCCTGGACCAAGGGATCGGACACTGAAGCTTTCTTT. Protein sequence: CAWTKGSDTEAFF.

This rearrangement joins TRBV23-1 to TRBJ1-1; D is perhaps TRBD1 (5 bases). TRBV23-1 is sorted into the ORF group, with uncertain function. The V end was cut by 4 bases, the J end by 5 bases, with 14 bases between. This CDR3 comprises 14 residues. CDR3 region: CASSPRTGDTEAFF. The DNA for the CDR3 is TGCGCCAGCAGTCCCCGAACGGGGGATACTGAAGCTTTCTTT.

The chain is built from TRBV5-6 and TRBJ2-5, with unresolved D. The V gene lost 2 bases and the J gene lost 5 bases, with 10 bases spanning the gap. CDR1 and CDR2 (germline): SGHDT, YYEEEE. This CDR3 has 13 residues. DNA for the CDR3: TGTGCCAGCAGCTTTTCTAGGTCTGAGACCCAGTACTTC. Protein: CASSFSRSETQYF. The full variable domain, with the rest looked up from reference TRBV5-6 and TRBJ2-5, is DAGVTQSPTHLIKTRGQQVTLRCSPKSGHDTVSWYQQALGQGPQFIFQYYEEEERQRGNFPDRFSGHQFPNYSSELNVNALLLGDSALYLCASSFSRSETQYFGPGTRLLVL.

The rearrangement links TRBV6-1 to TRBJ1-3; D is unresolved. The CDR3 extends over 16 amino acids. Germline V gene sequence: CDR1 MNHNS, CDR2 SASEGT. The V end lost 0 bases, the J end lost 0 bases, and 9 bases lay between the germline ends. CDR3 nucleotide sequence: TGTGCCAGCAGTGAAGCGGAGGTCCTCTCTGGAAACACCATATATTTT. Translated, it gives CASSEAEVLSGNTIYF.

This chain uses TRBV5-6 with TRBJ2-5; D is unclear. From germline, CDR1 is SGHDT and CDR2 YYEEEE. This CDR3 comprises 17 residues. Trimming shortened V by 0 bases and J by 4 bases, and 19 bases separated the two germline ends. The CDR3 loop is CASSLAPRRGTRETQYF. The CDR3 nucleotides read TGTGCCAGCAGCTTGGCCCCCCGCCGCGGCACTCGAGAGACCCAGTACTTC.

The genes are TRBV30 and TRBJ1-6; D unresolved. Trimming removed 2 bases from V and 10 bases from J, with 12 bases in between. This CDR3 has 13 amino acids. CDR1 and CDR2 (germline): GTSNPN, SVGIG (reference sequence). CDR3 loop: CAWSMGSWSPLHF. The CDR3 coding sequence is TGTGCCTGGAGTATGGGTAGTTGGTCACCCCTCCACTTT.

There are a few counts of this clone. Other nucleotide sequences from this sample produce the same CDR3. This chain joins TRBV5-1 and TRBJ1-1, with D unclear. V dropped 3 bases and J dropped 1 base, with 7 bases sitting between them. Germline V gene lookup returns CDR1 SGHRS and CDR2 YFSETQ. CDR3 size: 13 residues. CDR3 sequence (DNA): TGCGCCAGCAGCTCGGGCACGAACACTGAAGCTTTCTTT. Encoded protein: CASSSGTNTEAFF. Full variable domain (outside the CDR3, taken from reference TRBV5-1 and TRBJ1-1): KAGVTQTPRYLIKTRGQQVTLSCSPISGHRSVSWYQQTPGQGLQFLFEYFSETQRNKGNFPGRFSGRQFSNSRSEMNVSTLELGDSALYLCASSSGTNTEAFFGQGTRLTVV.

This chain joins TRBV2 and TRBJ2-5; perhaps TRBD2 as D (5 bases). V lost 4 bases to trimming and J lost 4 bases, with 13 bases between them. CDR1 SNHLY and CDR2 FYNNEI come from the germline V gene. CDR3 length: 14 amino acids. CDR3 loop: CASSVKRTSETQYF. DNA of the CDR3: TGTGCCAGCAGTGTCAAAAGGACTTCAGAGACCCAGTACTTC. The variable domain in full, with the rest retrieved from reference TRBV2 and TRBJ2-5, is EPEVTQTPSHQVTQMGQEVILRCVPISNHLYFYWYRQILGQKVEFLVSFYNNEISEKSEIFDDQFSVERPDGSNFTLKIRSTKLEDSAMYFCASSVKRTSETQYFGPGTRLLVL.

The V call is TRBV30, the J call TRBJ2-7, with 11 bases fitting TRBD1. J was trimmed by 0 bases and V by 7 bases; bases with no gene match: 2. The length of the CDR3 is 13 residues. Germline CDR1 is GTSNPN and CDR2 is SVGIG (reference sequence). The CDR3 is CALGQGVSYEQYF. The CDR3 nucleotides read TGTGCCTTGGGACAGGGGGTCTCCTACGAGCAGTACTTC.

This clone was seen just once. CDR3 protein: CAWSVLGDSSGNTIYF. The CDR3 nucleotides are TGTGCCTGGAGTGTACTTGGGGATTCCTCTGGAAACACCATATATTTT. The rearrangement uses TRBV30 and TRBJ1-3; D is unresolved. This CDR3 has 16 residues. Trimming shortened V by 0 bases and J by 0 bases, and 12 bases separated the two germline ends. Looked up from germline, CDR1 is GTSNPN and CDR2 is SVGIG (reference sequence).

This clone has more than one count but fewer than ten. The chain has TRBV29-1 and TRBJ2-3; D gene ambiguous. The germline V gene encodes CDR1 SQVTM and CDR2 ANQGSEA. The CDR3 extends over 14 amino acids. V was cut by 8 bases and J by 4 bases, with 19 bases left in between. The CDR3 spells CSTGFPPGSDTQYF. CDR3 nucleotides: TGCAGCACGGGCTTTCCCCCGGGCTCAGATACGCAGTATTTT.

The chain uses TRBV25-1 and TRBJ2-5; 12 bases agree with TRBD1. V gave up 7 bases and J gave up 3 bases; unmatched junction bases: 9. Germline CDR1 is MGHDK and CDR2 is SYGVNS. The CDR3 contains 16 residues. CDR3 amino acids: CASIMQGTGGKETQYF. CDR3 bases: TGTGCCAGCATCATGCAAGGGACAGGGGGCAAAGAGACCCAGTACTTC.

Only a few counts were recorded for this clone. The CDR3 nucleotides are TGTGCCAGCAGCTCCTCAGGGGAAAAACTGTTTTTT. Protein: CASSSSGEKLFF. The genes are TRBV7-9 and TRBJ1-4, with D maybe TRBD1 (5 bases). Germline CDR1 SEHNR, CDR2 FQNEAQ (reference sequence). The CDR3 loop spans 12 amino acids. The germline V and J ends were trimmed by 4 bases and 8 bases, with 8 bases remaining between them.

V usage is TRBV30 and J usage is TRBJ1-2; possibly TRBD1 for D (6 bases). The CDR3 consists of 15 residues. Deletions cut 3 bases from V and 6 bases from J, with 20 bases between. The germline CDR1 and CDR2 sequences are GTSNPN and SVGIG (reference sequence). CDR3 coding DNA: TGTGCCTGGAGACTTGGAGGACAGTCAAGGGATGGCTACACCTTC. This sequence encodes CAWRLGGQSRDGYTF.

CDR3 protein: CASSLAAGTASGYTF. CDR3 nucleotides: TGTGCCAGCAGCTTAGCGGCGGGGACAGCCAGTGGCTACACCTTC. J is TRBJ1-2 and V is TRBV7-2, with 7 bases that match TRBD1. The V segment lost 0 bases and the J segment 7 bases; nucleotides outside the gene matches: 8. Germline V gives CDR1 SGHTA, CDR2 FQGNSA. CDR3 length equals 15 residues.

This chain joins TRBV10-3 and TRBJ1-1, with TRBD1 identical over 7 bases. The CDR3 runs 15 residues. V dropped 6 bases and J dropped 3; count of bases not matched to a gene: 10. Germline assignment: CDR1 ENHRY and CDR2 SYGVKD. The CDR3, as DNA: TGTGCCATCAGCGTACAGGGGACGGGGGACACTGAAGCTTTCTTT. The encoded protein is CAISVQGTGDTEAFF.